This is a list of T cell receptor beta chains from one sample in a study of blood T cell repertoires in COVID-19. TCRdb's table, derived via immunoSEQ multiplex PCR, lists solely in-frame clones and lacks some. The profile shows approximately 190,000 clones, around 87% of them singletons. The source material was PBMCs or T cells enriched from blood (not recorded which). All receptors come from a woman aged 40-49 years in a cohort exposed to, infected with or recovered from COVID-19 (not recorded which). Each CDR3 is given with its conserved first and last residue. Fields, in order: V gene, J gene, clone size, D gene, CDR3 DNA, CDR3 protein. A D gene is named only where the DNA matches it firmly. The listing skips clone size in some rows; elsewhere it reads once, few, many or a size class.

>TRBV12-5|TRBJ2-7|NA|NA
TGTGCTAGTGGTTTGGGCCCCCCCCGGGGAAAGATCTACGAGCAGTACTTC
CASGLGPPRGKIYEQYF
>TRBV29-1|TRBJ1-2|NA|NA
TGCAGCGCCCCGCGGAGGAGCGGAGGCTACACCTTC
CSAPRRSGGYTF
>TRBV5-1|TRBJ2-6|NA|NA
TGCGCCAGCAGCTTGGAGTTGCGGATAACTGGGGCCAACGTCCTGACTTTC
CASSLELRITGANVLTF
>TRBV2|TRBJ2-3|NA|NA
TGTGCCAGCACCACGTCGTCGGGAACCACAGATACGCAGTATTTT
CASTTSSGTTDTQYF
>TRBV5-1|TRBJ1-1|few|NA
TGCGCCAGCAGCTTGGAGGCAGGGCGGTCAAACACTGAAGCTTTCTTT
CASSLEAGRSNTEAFF
>TRBV11-2|TRBJ2-1|NA|NA
TGTGCCAGCAGCTCCCTGAGGACAGGGCGGGGGGGCCAATACAATGAGCAGTTCTTC
CASSSLRTGRGGQYNEQFF
>TRBV7-9|TRBJ2-1|NA|NA
TGTGCCAGCAGCTTAGGCGGGAACCCCTACAATGAGCAGTTCTTC
CASSLGGNPYNEQFF
>TRBV2|TRBJ1-1|NA|TRBD1
TGTGCCAGCAGTGACGACAGGGGTGGGGAAGCTTTCTTT
CASSDDRGGEAFF
>TRBV6-5|TRBJ1-5|NA|NA
TGTGCCAGCAGTTACAGAGGGTCGACTCAGCCCCAGCATTTT
CASSYRGSTQPQHF
>TRBV4-3|TRBJ2-7|few|TRBD1
TGCGCCAGCAGCCAATTTCTGGACAGGGGAGCATACGAGCAGTACTTC
CASSQFLDRGAYEQYF
>TRBV5-8|TRBJ2-1|NA|TRBD2
TGTGCCAGCAGCTTGTCCTGGGAGGGATACAATGAGCAGTTCTTC
CASSLSWEGYNEQFF
>TRBV5-1|TRBJ1-1|NA|NA
TGCGCCAGCAGCTTACCCGGGGGGAACACTGAAGCTTTCTTT
CASSLPGGNTEAFF
>TRBV9|TRBJ2-2|NA|TRBD2
TGTGCCAGCAGCGCCGGACTAGCGGGAGCGAACACCGGGGAGCTGTTTTTT
CASSAGLAGANTGELFF
>TRBV13|TRBJ2-7|NA|TRBD2
TGTGCCAGCAGCTCTCCAACTTGGCGGGAGATCATTGGTGAGCAGTACTTC
CASSSPTWREIIGEQYF
>TRBV5-1|TRBJ2-3|NA|TRBD2
TGCGCCAGCAGCTATCGGGGGGGCCCTGTGGATACGCAGTATTTT
CASSYRGGPVDTQYF
>TRBV10-2|TRBJ2-5|NA|NA
TGCGCCAGCTCCGGAAGGGGGGGCTTACGGGAGACCCAGTACTTC
CASSGRGGLRETQYF
>TRBV2|TRBJ2-5|NA|NA
TGTGCCAGCAGTTATTACAGGGTAGAGACCCAGTACTTC
CASSYYRVETQYF
>TRBV15|TRBJ2-3|NA|NA
TGTGCCACCAGCAGAACGGGATCCACAGATACGCAGTATTTT
CATSRTGSTDTQYF
>TRBV10-2|TRBJ1-2|once|NA
TGCGCCACCTCCACGGGGGGCGGCTACACCTTC
CATSTGGGYTF
>TRBV28|TRBJ2-7|NA|TRBD1
TGTGCCAGCAGTTTCGGGACAGACGACTACGAGCAGTACTTC
CASSFGTDDYEQYF
>TRBV5-1|TRBJ2-1|once|TRBD2
TGCGCCAGCAGCACCGGGGGGACTAGCGGATACAATGAGCAGTTCTTC
CASSTGGTSGYNEQFF
>TRBV2|TRBJ2-7|NA|NA
TGTGCCAGCAGTCCCACCTGGGCGCCCTACGAGCAGTACTTC
CASSPTWAPYEQYF
>TRBV9|TRBJ2-7|NA|TRBD2
TGTGCCAGCAGCGCCCGACTAGCGGGGGGGCCGAACCACGAGCAGTACTTC
CASSARLAGGPNHEQYF
>TRBV7-8|TRBJ2-1|few|NA
TGTGCCAGCAGCCCCGACCGACAGGTGAGCTCCTACAATGAGCAGTTCTTC
CASSPDRQVSSYNEQFF
>TRBV29-1|TRBJ2-7|few|NA
TGCAGCGTCCGACGAGTTGCGGAGAAAAACTACGAGCAGTACTTC
CSVRRVAEKNYEQYF
>TRBV12-5|TRBJ2-5|NA|NA
TGTGCTAGTGGTCTCCGGACAGTAGGAGAGACCCAGTACTTC
CASGLRTVGETQYF
>TRBV6-2/TRBV6-3|TRBJ2-2|once|TRBD2
TGTGCCAGCAGTTCGCAAGCGGGGCGGCGGAACACCGGGGAGCTGTTTTTT
CASSSQAGRRNTGELFF
>TRBV27|TRBJ2-2|NA|NA
TGTGCCAGCAGTTTTAGTGGGGCCGCGAACACCGGGGAGCTGTTTTTT
CASSFSGAANTGELFF